The clone carrying this TCR beta chain was observed a few times. This sample stems from a study of blood T cell repertoires in COVID-19. About the study: From T cells, B-cell-depleted T cells, or PBMCs came the material, which was cDNA or gDNA.

Libraries were prepared by immunoSEQ multiplex PCR; TCRdb keeps only in-frame clonotypes and omits some of them. The top ten hold about 5.7% of the sample, which has about 350,000 clones, around 87% seen once. The CDR3 covers 16 residues. V gave up 2 bases and J gave up 6 bases; unmatched junction bases: 14. Looked up from germline, CDR1 is SGHNT and CDR2 is YYREEE (reference sequence). Material for sequencing was PBMCs or T cells enriched from blood (not recorded which). This chain uses TRBV5-4 with TRBJ2-7; 7 nucleotides line up with TRBD1. This receptor was identified in a woman aged 25 to 39 who had recovered from COVID-19. In nucleotides, the CDR3 is TGTGCCAGCAGCTTAAAATCCGGGACAGCCTTGACCGAGCAGTACTTC. Translated: CASSLKSGTALTEQYF.